This T cell receptor (beta chain) appears in the sequencing data of a study of T cells expressing NK-cell markers. About the research overall: With respect to HCMV, seven of the eight sequenced donors were seropositive, and one was seronegative.

TCR beta cDNA was made by 5'RACE template switching with UMIs. TCRdb reprocessed the 5' RACE reads; each CDR3 protein has one entry and no DNA is given. The sample totals 300,000 to 500,000 distinct CDR3 sequences; its top ten clones hold over 8.5%. Study conclusions and caveats: These clonotypes, the leaders elsewhere, also led the CD3+CD56-NKG2C+ fraction in several donors.

This CDR3 is built from 15 residues. Per germline, CDR1 MNHNS and CDR2 SASEGT. As for this clonotype: The antigen is unknown.

The source is a woman in her forties or fifties in good health. Input material: blood T cells: a sorted CD56 or NKG2C T cell subset, CD4+ or CD8+ T cells, or bulk PBMC T cells (not recorded which). V and J are TRBV6-1 and TRBJ1-6; no DNA is available, so the TRBD1 call from TCRdb remains unchecked. CDR3 amino acids: CASSDGRGYNSPLHF.